This TCR beta chain was documented in a study of naive and memory T cell subsets. Study-level points and caveats: In naive cells, over 90% of TCR sequences were seen only once.

As for this clonotype: Its matching antigen is unknown. A junction boundary mismatches the germline segment, possibly from a read error.

Separate alpha and beta amplification began at the second PCR step. Sequential positive selection took CD4 T cells first, then CD8 T cells. Two oligonucleotides, mixed equimolar, formed the beta constant-region primer covering TRBC1 and TRBC2. Ligated cDNA was amplified by four rounds of PCR with nested alpha and beta constant-region primers and SP2. Each CDR3 protein is one row after TCRdb ran MiXCR on the UMI-ligation and nested PCR reads. This table holds about 21,000 distinct CDR3 sequences, approximately 10% found once. The TCR comes from a human donor in good health. Specimen: central memory CD8+ T cells from blood.

DNA of the CDR3: TGTGCCAGCAGCTTCGGGCGGGGAAACTACAATGGGCAGTTCTTC. Its translation is CASSFGRGNYNGQFF. The V gene is TRBV13, the J gene TRBJ2-1, with TRBD2 as a possible D gene (6 bases). From germline, CDR1 is PRHDT and CDR2 FYEKMQ (reference sequence). This CDR3 spans 15 amino acids.